This T cell receptor beta chain was identified during a study of OX40 agonist ivuxolimab in advanced cancers. Trimming stripped 3 bases from V and 5 bases from J, with 10 bases between. Germline V CDR1 and CDR2: MNHNS, SASEGT. The CDR3 has 13 amino acids. Systemic immunosuppression or autoimmune disease history was grounds to exclude patients. Data came from immunoSEQ multiplex PCR; TCRdb stores just in-frame clones and leaves some out. The sample carries 70,000 to 95,000 clones, about 85% recorded once. This TCR came from an adult with an advanced solid tumor such as melanoma, head and neck, liver or kidney cancer. V gene TRBV6-1 combines with J gene TRBJ1-2, with D hard to call. The sample here was CD4+ or CD8+ T cells sorted from blood, taken in a trial of the OX40 agonist ivuxolimab. This CDR3 reads CASSDWRTYGYTF. The CDR3 region has the DNA TGTGCCAGCAGTGACTGGCGGACGTATGGCTACACCTTC.